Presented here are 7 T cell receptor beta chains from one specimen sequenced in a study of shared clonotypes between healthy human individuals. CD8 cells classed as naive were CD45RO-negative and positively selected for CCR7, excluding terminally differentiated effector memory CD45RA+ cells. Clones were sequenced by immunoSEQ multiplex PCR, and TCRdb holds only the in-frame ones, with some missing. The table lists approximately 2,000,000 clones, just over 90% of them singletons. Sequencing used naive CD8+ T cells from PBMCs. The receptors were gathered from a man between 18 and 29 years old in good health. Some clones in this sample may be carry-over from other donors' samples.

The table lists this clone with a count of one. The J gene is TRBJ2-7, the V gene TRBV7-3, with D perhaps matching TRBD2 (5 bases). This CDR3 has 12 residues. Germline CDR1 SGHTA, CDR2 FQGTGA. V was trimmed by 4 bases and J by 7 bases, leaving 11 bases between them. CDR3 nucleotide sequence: TGTGCCAGCAGCTCCACACGAGGGGAGCAGTACTTC. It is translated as CASSSTRGEQYF.

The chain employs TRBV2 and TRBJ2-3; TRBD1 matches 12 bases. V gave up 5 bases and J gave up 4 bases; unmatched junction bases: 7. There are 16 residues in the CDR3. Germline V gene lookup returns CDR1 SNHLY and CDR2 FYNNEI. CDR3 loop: CASSPGTGGDSDTQYF. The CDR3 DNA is TGTGCCAGCAGTCCGGGGACAGGGGGCGATTCAGATACGCAGTATTTT. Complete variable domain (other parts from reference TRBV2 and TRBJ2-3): EPEVTQTPSHQVTQMGQEVILRCVPISNHLYFYWYRQILGQKVEFLVSFYNNEISEKSEIFDDQFSVERPDGSNFTLKIRSTKLEDSAMYFCASSPGTGGDSDTQYFGPGTRLTVL.

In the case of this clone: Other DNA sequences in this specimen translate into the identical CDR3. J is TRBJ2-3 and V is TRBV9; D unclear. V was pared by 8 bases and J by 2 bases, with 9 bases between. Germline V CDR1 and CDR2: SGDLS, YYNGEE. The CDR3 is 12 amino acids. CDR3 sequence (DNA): TGTGCCAGTAACGACCCCACAGATACGCAGTATTTT. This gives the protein CASNDPTDTQYF.

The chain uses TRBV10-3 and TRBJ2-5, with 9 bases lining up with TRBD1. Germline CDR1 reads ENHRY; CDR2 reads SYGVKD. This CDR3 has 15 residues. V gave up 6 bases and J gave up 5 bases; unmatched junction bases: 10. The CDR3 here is CAIRGTGIGFETQYF. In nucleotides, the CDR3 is TGTGCCATCAGGGGGACAGGGATCGGTTTTGAGACCCAGTACTTC.

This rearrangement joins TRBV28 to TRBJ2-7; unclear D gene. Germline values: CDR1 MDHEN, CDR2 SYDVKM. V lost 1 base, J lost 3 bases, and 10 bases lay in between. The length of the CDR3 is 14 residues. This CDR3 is CASSLFRVGYEQYF. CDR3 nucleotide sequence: TGTGCCAGCAGTTTATTTAGGGTTGGCTACGAGCAGTACTTC.

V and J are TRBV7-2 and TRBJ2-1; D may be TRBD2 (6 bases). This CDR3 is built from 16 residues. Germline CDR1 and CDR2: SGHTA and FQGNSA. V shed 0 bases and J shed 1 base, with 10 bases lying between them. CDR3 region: CASSLAGGPSYNEQFF. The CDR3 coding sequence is TGTGCCAGCAGCTTAGCGGGAGGCCCTTCCTACAATGAGCAGTTCTTC.

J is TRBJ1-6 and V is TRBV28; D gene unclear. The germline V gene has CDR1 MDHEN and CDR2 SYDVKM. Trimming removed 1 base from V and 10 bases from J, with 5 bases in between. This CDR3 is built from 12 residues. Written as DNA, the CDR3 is TGTGCCAGCAGTTTATTGTCCTCACCCCTCCACTTT. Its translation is CASSLLSSPLHF.